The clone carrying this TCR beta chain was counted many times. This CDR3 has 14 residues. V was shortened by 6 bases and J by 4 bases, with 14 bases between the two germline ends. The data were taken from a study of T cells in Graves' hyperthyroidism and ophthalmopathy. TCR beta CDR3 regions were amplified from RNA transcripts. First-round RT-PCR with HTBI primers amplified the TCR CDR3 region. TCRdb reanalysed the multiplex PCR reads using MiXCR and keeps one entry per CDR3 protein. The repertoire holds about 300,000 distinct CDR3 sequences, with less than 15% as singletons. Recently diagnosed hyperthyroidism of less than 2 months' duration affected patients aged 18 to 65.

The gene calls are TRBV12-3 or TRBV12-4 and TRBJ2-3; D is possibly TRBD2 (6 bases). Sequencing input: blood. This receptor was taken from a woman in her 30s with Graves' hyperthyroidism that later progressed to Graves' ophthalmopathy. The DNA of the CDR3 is TGTGCCAGCAGAGTCGGGAGTGGGTCAGATACGCAGTATTTT. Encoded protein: CASRVGSGSDTQYF.